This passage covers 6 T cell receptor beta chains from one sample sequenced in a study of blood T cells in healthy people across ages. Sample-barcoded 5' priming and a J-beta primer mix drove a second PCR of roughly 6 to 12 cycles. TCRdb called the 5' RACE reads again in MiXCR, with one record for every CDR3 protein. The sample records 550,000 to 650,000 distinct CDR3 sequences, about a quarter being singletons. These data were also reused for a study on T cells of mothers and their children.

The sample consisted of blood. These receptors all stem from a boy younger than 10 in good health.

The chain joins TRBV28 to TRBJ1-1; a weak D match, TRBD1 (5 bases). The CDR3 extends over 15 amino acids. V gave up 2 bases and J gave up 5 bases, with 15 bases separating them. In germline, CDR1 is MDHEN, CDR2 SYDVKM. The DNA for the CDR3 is TGTGCCAGCAGTTTAGTTCCGGCGGGGGGTACTGAAGCTTTCTTT. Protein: CASSLVPAGGTEAFF. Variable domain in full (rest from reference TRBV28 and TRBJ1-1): DVKVTQSSRYLVKRTGEKVFLECVQDMDHENMFWYRQDPGLGLRLIYFSYDVKMKEKGDIPEGYSVSREKKERFSLILESASTNQTSMYLCASSLVPAGGTEAFFGQGTRLTVV.

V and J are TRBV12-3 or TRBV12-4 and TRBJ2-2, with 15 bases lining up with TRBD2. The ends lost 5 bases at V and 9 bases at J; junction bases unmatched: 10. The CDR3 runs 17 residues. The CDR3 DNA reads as TGTGCCAGCAGTACAACCGGGACTAGCGGGAGGTACCGGGAGCTGTTTTTT. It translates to CASSTTGTSGRYRELFF.

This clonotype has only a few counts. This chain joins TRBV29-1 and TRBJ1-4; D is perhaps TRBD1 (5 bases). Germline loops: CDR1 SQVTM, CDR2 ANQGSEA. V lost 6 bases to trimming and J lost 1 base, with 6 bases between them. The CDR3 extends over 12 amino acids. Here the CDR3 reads CSVRETNEKLFF. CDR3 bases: TGCAGCGTCAGGGAAACTAATGAAAAACTGTTTTTT.

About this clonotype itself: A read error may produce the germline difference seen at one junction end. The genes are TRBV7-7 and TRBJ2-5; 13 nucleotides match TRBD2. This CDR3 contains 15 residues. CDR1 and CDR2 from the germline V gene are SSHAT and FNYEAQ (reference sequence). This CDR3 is CASSMGLAGQETQYF. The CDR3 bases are TGTGCTAGCAGCATGGGACTAGCGGGGCAAGAGACCCAGTACTTC.

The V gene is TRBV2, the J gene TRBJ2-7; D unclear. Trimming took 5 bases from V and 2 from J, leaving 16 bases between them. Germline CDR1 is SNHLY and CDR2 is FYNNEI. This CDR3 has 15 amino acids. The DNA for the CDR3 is TGTGCCAGCAGTCCTCTTTCGGGTGCTACCTACGAGCAGTACTTC. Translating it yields CASSPLSGATYEQYF.

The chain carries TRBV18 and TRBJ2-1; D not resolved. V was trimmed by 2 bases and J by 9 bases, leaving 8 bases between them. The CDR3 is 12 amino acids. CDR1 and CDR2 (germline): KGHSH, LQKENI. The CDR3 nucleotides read TGTGCCAGCTCACCAGACGTGGGTGAGCAGTTCTTC. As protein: CASSPDVGEQFF.